Listed below are T cell receptor beta chains from one sample, sequenced in a study of T cell repertoires in cytomegalovirus infection. Antigens of these TCRs are unknown. A single record per CDR3 protein comes from TCRdb applying MiXCR to the reads. The sample holds some 920,000 distinct CDR3 sequences, around 31% seen once. This material consisted of cultured CD8+ T cells from PBMCs, taken from culture after CMV antigen stimulation. The receptors come from a human donor in good health (CMV status not recorded). Some clones in this sample may be carry-over from other donors' samples. Both conserved end residues are part of each CDR3. The order of the fields is D gene, J gene, V gene, clone size, CDR3 DNA, CDR3 protein. A D gene is named only where the DNA matches it firmly. Size is omitted from some rows. Given values are once, few, many or a class for expanded clones.

d_call: NA
j_call: TRBJ1-1
v_call: TRBV7-8
clone_size: few
cdr3_nt: TGTGCCAGTGAGGGATACAACACTGAAGCTTTCTTT
cdr3_aa: CASEGYNTEAFF

d_call: NA
j_call: TRBJ1-1
v_call: TRBV6-6
clone_size: few
cdr3_nt: TGTGCCAGCAGTTACGGGGACACAGACACTGAAGCTTTCTTT
cdr3_aa: CASSYGDTDTEAFF

d_call: TRBD2
j_call: TRBJ2-3
v_call: TRBV5-4
clone_size: few
cdr3_nt: TGTGCCAGCAGCTTGGAAGGACTAGTAACAGATACGCAGTATTTT
cdr3_aa: CASSLEGLVTDTQYF

d_call: TRBD1
j_call: TRBJ1-2
v_call: TRBV12-3/TRBV12-4
clone_size: many
cdr3_nt: TGTGCCAGCACCTTAGGGGGCCTTAACTATGGCTACACCTTC
cdr3_aa: CASTLGGLNYGYTF

d_call: NA
j_call: TRBJ2-7
v_call: TRBV7-8
clone_size: many
cdr3_nt: TGTGCCAGCGCAGGGGGGCGGTACGAGCAGTACTTC
cdr3_aa: CASAGGRYEQYF

d_call: TRBD2
j_call: TRBJ2-3
v_call: TRBV7-9
clone_size: few
cdr3_nt: TGTGCCAGCAGATTAGCGGGGGGGCCGATAGATACGCAGTATTTT
cdr3_aa: CASRLAGGPIDTQYF

d_call: TRBD1
j_call: TRBJ2-1
v_call: TRBV7-8
clone_size: many
cdr3_nt: TGTGCCAGCAGCCAACGCTACGACAGGGGCGGAAATGAGCAGTTCTTC
cdr3_aa: CASSQRYDRGGNEQFF

d_call: NA
j_call: TRBJ2-1
v_call: TRBV27
clone_size: NA
cdr3_nt: TGTGCCAGCAGTTGGGGCAGGAGCTACAATGAGCAGTTCTTC
cdr3_aa: CASSWGRSYNEQFF

d_call: TRBD1
j_call: TRBJ2-5
v_call: TRBV14
clone_size: few
cdr3_nt: TGTGCCAGCAGCCAAGGGTGGCCGGACAGGGGATTGCAAGAGACCCAGTACTTC
cdr3_aa: CASSQGWPDRGLQETQYF

d_call: NA
j_call: TRBJ1-1
v_call: TRBV12-3/TRBV12-4
clone_size: NA
cdr3_nt: TGTGCCAGCAGTTTAGGGGAATTCACTGAAGCTTTCTTT
cdr3_aa: CASSLGEFTEAFF

d_call: TRBD1
j_call: TRBJ1-5
v_call: TRBV7-2
clone_size: many
cdr3_nt: TGTGCCAGCAGCTTAGCGACAGGGGGTAATCAGCCCCAGCATTTT
cdr3_aa: CASSLATGGNQPQHF

d_call: NA
j_call: TRBJ1-1
v_call: TRBV6-1
clone_size: few
cdr3_nt: TGTGCCAGCAGTGTCTCCGGGCTTTGGAGGGGTTTGAACACTGAAGCTTTCTTT
cdr3_aa: CASSVSGLWRGLNTEAFF

d_call: NA
j_call: TRBJ1-4
v_call: TRBV11-2
clone_size: few
cdr3_nt: TGTGCCAGCAGCCCAAGGGACCCGAGGGAGAAACTGTTTTTT
cdr3_aa: CASSPRDPREKLFF

d_call: NA
j_call: TRBJ2-2
v_call: TRBV4-1
clone_size: few
cdr3_nt: TGCGCCAGCAGCCACTCGGGTGAGGGCCACACCGGGGAGCTGTTTTTT
cdr3_aa: CASSHSGEGHTGELFF

d_call: NA
j_call: TRBJ1-5
v_call: TRBV6-5
clone_size: few
cdr3_nt: TGTGCCAGCAGTTACTCGTCCAGCCTACCTAATCAGCCCCAGCATTTT
cdr3_aa: CASSYSSSLPNQPQHF

d_call: NA
j_call: TRBJ1-5
v_call: TRBV19
clone_size: few
cdr3_nt: TGTGCCAGTAGTAAGGGCGGGCAGCCCCAGCATTTT
cdr3_aa: CASSKGGQPQHF

d_call: TRBD2
j_call: TRBJ2-2
v_call: TRBV6-7
clone_size: NA
cdr3_nt: TGTGCCAGCAGTTACGGCCCGGGGACTACCTTGAGAACCGGGGAGCTGTTTTTT
cdr3_aa: CASSYGPGTTLRTGELFF

d_call: TRBD1
j_call: TRBJ2-2
v_call: TRBV28
clone_size: few
cdr3_nt: TGTGCCAGCAGCACACAGGGGGCGAAGTTTGGCGGGGAGCTGTTTTTT
cdr3_aa: CASSTQGAKFGGELFF

d_call: NA
j_call: TRBJ1-5
v_call: TRBV12-3/TRBV12-4
clone_size: NA
cdr3_nt: TGTGCCAGCAGTTTATGGGGTGAGGATCAGCCCCAGCATTTT
cdr3_aa: CASSLWGEDQPQHF

d_call: TRBD1
j_call: TRBJ1-2
v_call: TRBV6-6
clone_size: NA
cdr3_nt: TGTGCCAGCAACCTAGTCCCGGACAGGGGGTATAACTATGGCTACACCTTC
cdr3_aa: CASNLVPDRGYNYGYTF

d_call: NA
j_call: TRBJ1-5
v_call: TRBV27
clone_size: many
cdr3_nt: TGTGCCAGCAGCTTCACCAATCAGCCCCAGCATTTT
cdr3_aa: CASSFTNQPQHF

d_call: NA
j_call: TRBJ1-2
v_call: TRBV7-9
clone_size: NA
cdr3_nt: TGTGCCAGCAGCTTGGCAGGGAATCCTAACTATGGCTACACCTTC
cdr3_aa: CASSLAGNPNYGYTF

d_call: NA
j_call: TRBJ2-3
v_call: TRBV11-2
clone_size: NA
cdr3_nt: TGTGCCAGCAGCTCCGAGGGGTTTCCGACAGATACGCAGTATTTT
cdr3_aa: CASSSEGFPTDTQYF

d_call: NA
j_call: TRBJ2-2
v_call: TRBV11-3
clone_size: NA
cdr3_nt: TGTGCCAGCAGCTCAGAGGGCGTCGGGGAGCTGTTTTTT
cdr3_aa: CASSSEGVGELFF

d_call: NA
j_call: TRBJ1-1
v_call: TRBV12-3/TRBV12-4
clone_size: few
cdr3_nt: TGTGCCAGCAGTCTAAACCTGGGGGTTGAAGCTTTCTTT
cdr3_aa: CASSLNLGVEAFF

d_call: TRBD1
j_call: TRBJ1-3
v_call: TRBV6-5
clone_size: few
cdr3_nt: TGTGCCAGCAGTTCCCAGGGGGCCCTAGGAAACACCATATATTTT
cdr3_aa: CASSSQGALGNTIYF

d_call: TRBD1
j_call: TRBJ2-7
v_call: TRBV7-6
clone_size: NA
cdr3_nt: TGTGCCAGCAGCACCGGGACAGGGGGGAACTACGAGCAGTACTTC
cdr3_aa: CASSTGTGGNYEQYF

d_call: TRBD2
j_call: TRBJ2-3
v_call: TRBV11-2
clone_size: NA
cdr3_nt: TGTGCCAGCAGCTTAGTGGTCGGGGGGGGGGCCAAAGATACGCAGTATTTT
cdr3_aa: CASSLVVGGGAKDTQYF

d_call: TRBD2
j_call: TRBJ2-1
v_call: TRBV7-8
clone_size: NA
cdr3_nt: TGTGCCAGCAGCTTAACCTCCGGGACTAGATCCTACAATGAGCAGTTCTTC
cdr3_aa: CASSLTSGTRSYNEQFF

d_call: NA
j_call: TRBJ1-5
v_call: TRBV27
clone_size: few
cdr3_nt: TGTGCCAGCAGTTTAGAAGGGACGTTCAATCAGCCCCAGCATTTT
cdr3_aa: CASSLEGTFNQPQHF

d_call: NA
j_call: TRBJ2-1
v_call: TRBV6-1
clone_size: NA
cdr3_nt: TGTGCCAGCATACTCGGGTGGGGGAATGAGCAGTTCTTC
cdr3_aa: CASILGWGNEQFF

d_call: TRBD1
j_call: TRBJ2-7
v_call: TRBV10-1
clone_size: NA
cdr3_nt: TGCGCCAGCAGTGACCGACAGGGTGGCTACGAGCAGTACTTC
cdr3_aa: CASSDRQGGYEQYF

d_call: NA
j_call: TRBJ1-2
v_call: TRBV11-1
clone_size: once
cdr3_nt: TGTGCCAGCAGCTTCGGGACACTTGGCTACACCTTC
cdr3_aa: CASSFGTLGYTF

d_call: NA
j_call: TRBJ1-5
v_call: TRBV27
clone_size: few
cdr3_nt: TGTGCCAGCAGGGGGGGGGCGCGAGGCAATCAGCCCCAGCATTTT
cdr3_aa: CASRGGARGNQPQHF

d_call: NA
j_call: TRBJ1-3
v_call: TRBV5-1
clone_size: once
cdr3_nt: TGCGCCAGCAGCTCGAATACGAACAGGGTAGCTGGAAACACCATATATTTT
cdr3_aa: CASSSNTNRVAGNTIYF

d_call: TRBD2
j_call: TRBJ2-3
v_call: TRBV7-9
clone_size: NA
cdr3_nt: TGTGCCAGCAGCTCAGCTAGCGGGGGCCGCCACACAGATACGCAGTATTTT
cdr3_aa: CASSSASGGRHTDTQYF